The 13 T cell receptor beta chains below all came from one sample that was sequenced in a study of blood T cell repertoires in COVID-19. Clones were read by immunoSEQ multiplex PCR, and TCRdb kept only the in-frame ones, dropping some. The sample yields 150,000 to 200,000 clones, approximately 87% seen once. Sequenced sample: peripheral blood. These receptors originate from a man between 18 and 29 years old with active or convalescent COVID-19.

The chain recombines TRBV18 with TRBJ1-1; TRBD1 agrees at 10 bases. Germline trimming cut 5 bases from V and 6 bases from J; bases unmatched to any gene: 6. This CDR3 is 14 amino acids long. The germline V gene has CDR1 KGHSH and CDR2 LQKENI. The CDR3 DNA follows: TGTGCCAGCTCAGTGACAGGGGGCTCATCTGAAGCTTTCTTT. Its translation: CASSVTGGSSEAFF. Together with reference TRBV18 and TRBJ1-1, the CDR3 gives the full variable domain: NAGVMQNPRHLVRRRGQEARLRCSPMKGHSHVYWYRQLPEEGLKFMVYLQKENIIDESGMPKERFSAEFPKEGPSILRIQQVVRGDSAAYFCASSVTGGSSEAFFGQGTRLTVV.

In this sample, this clone turned up once. The rearrangement links TRBV5-5 to TRBJ2-4; the match to TRBD1 covers 11 bases. The CDR3 length is 16 residues. Germline values: CDR1 SGHKS, CDR2 YYEKEE (reference sequence). The J segment lost 6 bases and the V segment lost 4 bases, leaving 9 bases of the junction unmatched. CDR3 region: CASSPFWTGGGNIQYF. CDR3 bases: TGTGCCAGCAGCCCCTTCTGGACAGGGGGCGGAAACATTCAGTACTTC. Together with reference TRBV5-5 and TRBJ2-4, the CDR3 gives the full variable domain: DAGVTQSPTHLIKTRGQQVTLRCSPISGHKSVSWYQQVLGQGPQFIFQYYEKEERGRGNFPDRFSARQFPNYSSELNVNALLLGDSALYLCASSPFWTGGGNIQYFGAGTRLSVL.

The chain recombines TRBV20-1 with TRBJ1-3; D call uncertain. CDR1 DFQATT and CDR2 SNEGSKA come from the germline V gene (reference sequence). The CDR3 is made up of 11 amino acids. V was trimmed by 6 bases and J by 1 base, leaving 4 bases between them. The CDR3 sequence is CSAVSGNTIYF. Here the CDR3 DNA reads TGCAGTGCCGTGTCTGGAAACACCATATATTTT.

V gene TRBV19 combines with J gene TRBJ2-1; TRBD2 matches 10 bases. The CDR3 spans 15 residues. After removal of 8 bases from V and 7 bases from J, the junction contained 11 bases not matched to a gene. Germline CDR1 and CDR2: LNHDA and SQIVND (reference sequence). The CDR3 DNA is TGTGCCAGTCAACTAACTAGCGGGGATCAGAATGAGCAGTTCTTC. This gives the protein CASQLTSGDQNEQFF.

The V and J genes are TRBV5-6 and TRBJ2-3; 13 nucleotides align to TRBD2. The CDR3 runs 16 residues. Germline V gene lookup returns CDR1 SGHDT and CDR2 YYEEEE. The ends lost 4 bases at V and 3 bases at J; junction bases unmatched: 5. The CDR3 is CASSGLAGVGTDTQYF. In nucleotides, the CDR3 is TGTGCCAGCAGCGGACTAGCGGGAGTGGGGACAGATACGCAGTATTTT.

This rearrangement joins TRBV29-1 to TRBJ1-1; D unclear. The germline CDR1 and CDR2 sequences are SQVTM and ANQGSEA. The CDR3 has 15 amino acids. The V end was cut by 0 bases, the J end by 0 bases, with 11 bases between. CDR3 nucleotide sequence: TGCAGCGTTGAAGATACGGGCGGGGTGAACACTGAAGCTTTCTTT. Translation gives CSVEDTGGVNTEAFF.

CDR3 residues: CASGTQTSGGTDTQYF. As DNA, the CDR3 is TGCGCCAGCGGAACTCAGACTAGCGGGGGCACAGATACGCAGTATTTT. The genes are TRBV5-1 and TRBJ2-3; 11 nucleotides agree with TRBD2. Per the germline V gene, CDR1 is SGHRS and CDR2 is YFSETQ. This CDR3 is built from 16 residues. V was pared by 7 bases and J by 1 base, with 8 bases of the junction left unmatched. The complete variable domain, with remaining parts taken from reference TRBV5-1 and TRBJ2-3, reads KAGVTQTPRYLIKTRGQQVTLSCSPISGHRSVSWYQQTPGQGLQFLFEYFSETQRNKGNFPGRFSGRQFSNSRSEMNVSTLELGDSALYLCASGTQTSGGTDTQYFGPGTRLTVL.

This chain connects TRBV7-7 to TRBJ2-3; D is perhaps TRBD1 (6 bases). Germline loops: CDR1 SSHAT, CDR2 FNYEAQ (reference sequence). Trimming left V 1 base short and J 0 bases short, with 11 bases between. This CDR3 comprises 16 residues. CDR3 amino acids: CASSLGWTASTDTQYF. DNA of the CDR3: TGTGCCAGCAGCTTAGGGTGGACAGCGAGCACAGATACGCAGTATTTT.

This clone appeared a few times. The chain couples TRBV11-1 to TRBJ2-1; 13 bases agree with TRBD2. CDR1 is SGHAT and CDR2 is FQDESV in the germline V gene (reference sequence). There are 14 residues in the CDR3. Losses at the gene ends were 2 bases for V and 15 bases for J; bases not matched to a gene: 7. The CDR3 nucleotides read TGTGCCAGCAGCTTAACGGGACTAGCGGGAAAAGGGTTCTTC. Protein: CASSLTGLAGKGFF. Full variable domain (rest looked up from reference TRBV11-1 and TRBJ2-1): EAEVAQSPRYKITEKSQAVAFWCDPISGHATLYWYRQILGQGPELLVQFQDESVVDDSQLPKDRFSAERLKGVDSTLKIQPAELGDSAMYLCASSLTGLAGKGFFGPGTRLTVL.

The rearrangement links TRBV19 to TRBJ1-1; 10 positions match TRBD1. Per the germline V gene, CDR1 is LNHDA and CDR2 is SQIVND (reference sequence). The junction had 10 bases not matched to a gene; V was cut back by 6 bases and J by 3 bases. The CDR3 is made up of 16 amino acids. This CDR3 reads CASREWTGGGHTEAFF. CDR3 nucleotide sequence: TGTGCCAGTAGGGAGTGGACAGGGGGGGGCCACACTGAAGCTTTCTTT.

CDR3: CAISGPGMINQPQHF. In DNA, the CDR3 is TGTGCCATCAGTGGCCCGGGGATGATCAATCAGCCCCAGCATTTT. V and J are TRBV10-3 and TRBJ1-5; no firm D call. The CDR3 has 15 residues. Germline assignment: CDR1 ENHRY and CDR2 SYGVKD. Trimming cost V 4 bases and J 3 bases, with 13 bases left between them.

This CDR3 is CASSVAGLAGNEQFF. The DNA of the CDR3 is TGTGCCAGCAGCGTGGCGGGACTAGCGGGAAATGAGCAGTTCTTC. The gene calls are TRBV9 and TRBJ2-1; 13 bases are a match to TRBD2. This CDR3 has 15 residues. CDR1 SGDLS and CDR2 YYNGEE come from the germline V gene. The V segment lost 2 bases and the J segment 7 bases; nucleotides outside the gene matches: 3.

On this clone: The same CDR3 arises from other DNA sequences in this sample as well. The rearrangement links TRBV2 to TRBJ1-5; TRBD1 agrees at 9 bases. This CDR3 region has 13 residues. Germline CDR1 is SNHLY and CDR2 is FYNNEI. V trimming: 8 bases; J trimming: 7 bases; junction bases outside the gene matches: 6. The CDR3 reads CASEDRGGQPQHF. CDR3 nucleotides: TGTGCCAGCGAGGACAGGGGCGGCCAGCCCCAGCATTTT. The full variable domain, in which reference TRBV2 and TRBJ1-5 provide the parts outside the CDR3, is EPEVTQTPSHQVTQMGQEVILRCVPISNHLYFYWYRQILGQKVEFLVSFYNNEISEKSEIFDDQFSVERPDGSNFTLKIRSTKLEDSAMYFCASEDRGGQPQHFGDGTRLSIL.